The source of this T cell receptor beta chain is a study of blood T cell repertoires in COVID-19 (dated by TCRdb to 2019 to 2021). Background on the whole study: Collaborator samples came from the United States, Italy and Spain and covered acute and convalescent phases of COVID-19. The repertoires were released in a freely available public database intended as a resource for research on the immune response to SARS-CoV-2. A de-identified subject ID, COVID-19 status, age in years and sex were almost always included in the sample metadata. Where available, HLA class I and class II types were taken from metadata supplied by the sample provider and were not determined by assay-based typing. The samples were drawn from two sources: the first 160 participants of the ongoing ImmuneRACE study, and 1,000 to 1,500 subjects contributed by 6 global collaborators. The prospective study material was composed of cDNA or gDNA derived from T cells, B-cell-depleted T cells, or PBMCs. The dataset comprised deeply sampled blood TCRbeta repertoires from subjects exposed to, actively infected with, or recovered from COVID-19. What the work shows at the level of the full study, not this receptor alone: Clinical and demographic metadata were provided uncurated, with the amount varying by source and participant.

As to this clone: The specificity of this receptor is unknown. It has no much larger one-base neighbor in the sample; base qualities were not kept.

Participants in the prospective study were aged about 18 to 95 years, lived in some 24 United States geographic areas, and enrolled through a virtual design. Cohort assignment in the prospective study relied on participant-reported clinical history from a screening survey and a study questionnaire. Mobile phlebotomists in the prospective study collected whole blood, serum and a nasopharyngeal or oropharyngeal swab from every participant. Participants in the prospective study had the option to provide additional blood draws and questionnaires over a roughly two-month period. Before DNA extraction, prospective study blood samples were shipped either frozen or at room temperature. The immunoSEQ Assay, a bias-controlled multiplex PCR, was used to amplify TCRbeta CDR3 regions from genomic DNA. The original methods were these. Nucleated cell counts per sample were estimated from amplification of reference gene primers within the assay. To quantify the absolute abundance of each unique TCRbeta CDR3 rearrangement, sequence reads were collapsed and filtered. For each sample, productive Simpson clonality was calculated as the square root of Simpson's diversity index over productive rearrangements. Imported from immuneACCESS, the table was reduced by TCRdb to in-frame sequences with V and J called. These copies leave out some clones; in studies compared against another copy, an unresolved V gene accounts for under half, and the cause of the remainder is not known. D and trimming were read from the DNA, whereas the V and J calls and clone size are those reported in that table. The sample yields roughly 290,000 clones; around 90% were counted once. The ten largest clones add up to approximately 1.5% of the sample.

Sequences KGHSH (CDR1) and LQKENI (CDR2) are obtained from the germline V gene. Measured from the cysteine to the phenylalanine, the CDR3 is 18 residues long. Only the CDR3 part of the read is kept: 54 bases, read in frame from the first base. Trimming removed 3 bases from V and 0 bases from J, leaving 18 bases between the germline ends. The receptor comes from a woman between 18 and 29 years old with acute COVID-19. The chain couples TRBV18 to TRBJ1-5, with TRBD1 tentatively as D gene (6 bases match). The sequencing sample was made of PBMCs or T cells enriched from blood (not recorded which). In nucleotide form, the sequence is TGTGCCAGCTCACCTCTCCCTGGACAGTCCCATAGCAATCAGCCCCAGCATTTT. This encodes CASSPLPGQSHSNQPQHF. Reference TRBV18 and TRBJ1-5 genes cover what lies past the CDR3, so the full variable domain is NAGVMQNPRHLVRRRGQEARLRCSPMKGHSHVYWYRQLPEEGLKFMVYLQKENIIDESGMPKERFSAEFPKEGPSILRIQQVVRGDSAAYFCASSPLPGQSHSNQPQHFGDGTRLSIL.